This TCR beta chain was identified in a study of shared clonotypes between healthy human individuals. Study outcomes and limitations: Clonotype sharing across a handful of donors was observed for around 5% of naive CD4 clonotypes.

Concerning this clone itself: Its antigen remains unidentified.

This table comes from immunoSEQ multiplex PCR, and its TCRdb copy is limited to in-frame clones, with some not included. The sample includes more than 900,000 clones, around three quarters of them seen just once. The source material was memory CD4+ T cells from PBMCs. Described subset: CD45RA-negative fraction. The TCR was taken from a young man in good health. Some clones in this sample may be carry-over from other donors' samples.

CDR3 DNA sequence: TGTGCCAGCAGTTTCCAGGGGGCGAGGTACAATGAGCAGTTCTTC. Protein product: CASSFQGARYNEQFF. The chain carries TRBV27 and TRBJ2-1, with 8 bases matching TRBD1. J lost 4 bases, V lost 3 bases, and 5 bases had no gene match. The CDR3 has 15 amino acids. Germline V gene sequence: CDR1 MNHEY, CDR2 SMNVEV (reference sequence).